This T cell receptor beta chain originates from a study of regulatory T cells in long-lasting Graves disease. Combining iRepertoire HTBI primers with Arm-PCR of CDR3 regions, the authors built TCR beta libraries. MiXCR, applied by TCRdb to the multiplex PCR reads, yields one record per CDR3 protein. The table lists about 430,000 distinct CDR3 sequences, roughly a fifth of them singletons. Study observations and caveats: Persistent disease exhibited a predilection for TRBV28, TRBJ1-2 and TRBJ2-5.

The sample's time point: persistent/refractory GD, antithyroid drugs over 5 years with positive TRAb. The TCR library was made from RNA extracted from PBMCs. This clonotype was observed at least ten times. Its target is not known. The CDR3 loop spans 13 amino acids. The V gene lost 4 bases and the J gene lost 3 bases, with 10 bases spanning the gap. Germline values: CDR1 SGHRS, CDR2 YFSETQ. The sequencing used peripheral blood mononuclear cells (PBMCs), collected when the disease was refractory, from a patient treated with antithyroid drugs. This receptor was obtained from a female donor with Graves disease. V is TRBV5-1 and J is TRBJ1-1; possibly TRBD1 for D (5 bases). CDR3 in amino acids: CASSNRGDTEAFF. In DNA form, the CDR3 reads TGCGCCAGCAGCAACCGGGGGGACACTGAAGCTTTCTTT.